Each of the 17 T cell receptor beta chains below was sequenced from the same sample in a study of T cells in Graves' hyperthyroidism and ophthalmopathy. Amplification of TCR beta CDR3 regions used RNA as the template. A set of HTBI primers served as the primers for a first-round RT-PCR of the TCR CDR3. TCRdb used MiXCR to reprocess the multiplex PCR reads, holding one entry per CDR3 protein. The repertoire holds approximately 200,000 distinct CDR3 sequences, about 16% seen once, with over 35% in the top ten. The sample comprised blood. These receptors were taken from a man aged 40-49 years with Graves' hyperthyroidism.

In its sample, this clonotype was seen many times. This chain joins TRBV20-1 and TRBJ1-5; D is perhaps TRBD1 (6 bases). Trimming left V 0 bases short and J 6 bases short, with 15 bases between. Germline V lookup: CDR1 DFQATT, CDR2 SNEGSKA (reference sequence). The CDR3 is made up of 15 amino acids. The CDR3 bases are TGCAGTGCTAGAGAGGGGGGACAAGGACTTCAGCCCCAGCATTTT. This encodes CSAREGGQGLQPQHF.

This clonotype occurred many times. This chain links TRBV2 with TRBJ2-7; 7 bases map to TRBD1. CDR3 size: 13 residues. With 6 bases clipped from V and 4 bases from J, the junction kept 6 bases outside the gene matches. Germline assignment: CDR1 SNHLY and CDR2 FYNNEI. The CDR3 DNA is TGTGCCAGCAGCGCCCGGGACAGTTACGAGCAGTACTTC. It codes for CASSARDSYEQYF. The entire variable domain, with the rest obtained from reference TRBV2 and TRBJ2-7, is as follows: EPEVTQTPSHQVTQMGQEVILRCVPISNHLYFYWYRQILGQKVEFLVSFYNNEISEKSEIFDDQFSVERPDGSNFTLKIRSTKLEDSAMYFCASSARDSYEQYFGPGTRLTVT.

The V gene is TRBV7-2, the J gene TRBJ2-7, with TRBD2 matching over 9 bases. Germline trimming cut 4 bases from V and 4 bases from J; bases unmatched to any gene: 14. Looked up from germline, CDR1 is SGHTA and CDR2 is FQGNSA. The CDR3 sequence is 17 residues long. The CDR3 sequence: CASSSPGDLAGRYEQYF. For the CDR3, the DNA is TGTGCCAGCAGCTCCCCGGGGGATCTAGCGGGGCGGTACGAGCAGTACTTC.

The V call is TRBV7-6, the J call TRBJ2-5; D is ambiguous. Germline lookup yields CDR1 SGHVS and CDR2 FNYEAQ. V lost 4 bases and J 5 bases, leaving 14 bases between the germline ends. The CDR3 spans 14 residues. CDR3 loop: CASSSHTNMETQYF. For the CDR3, the DNA is TGTGCCAGCAGCTCACACACGAATATGGAGACCCAGTACTTC.

V usage is TRBV28 and J usage is TRBJ2-3; TRBD2 is a possible D gene (6 bases). Deletions cut 2 bases from V and 2 bases from J, with 11 bases between. CDR3 length: 15 amino acids. Germline V gene lookup returns CDR1 MDHEN and CDR2 SYDVKM. CDR3 region: CASSLTGGNTDTQYF. In DNA form, the CDR3 reads TGTGCCAGCAGTTTAACGGGCGGGAACACAGATACGCAGTATTTT. The entire variable domain, with the rest obtained from reference TRBV28 and TRBJ2-3, is as follows: DVKVTQSSRYLVKRTGEKVFLECVQDMDHENMFWYRQDPGLGLRLIYFSYDVKMKEKGDIPEGYSVSREKKERFSLILESASTNQTSMYLCASSLTGGNTDTQYFGPGTRLTVL.

The rearrangement joins TRBV7-2 to TRBJ1-1; a possible D gene is TRBD1 (6 bases). The CDR3 contains 13 residues. Trimming stripped 5 bases from V and 3 bases from J, with 10 bases between. The germline V gene encodes CDR1 SGHTA and CDR2 FQGNSA. Written as DNA, the CDR3 is TGTGCCAGCAGCCCGGGACACCACACTGAAGCTTTCTTT. It translates to CASSPGHHTEAFF. The full variable domain, with the rest looked up from reference TRBV7-2 and TRBJ1-1, is GAGVSQSPSNKVTEKGKDVELRCDPISGHTALYWYRQSLGQGLEFLIYFQGNSAPDKSGLPSDRFSAERTGGSVSTLTIQRTQQEDSAVYLCASSPGHHTEAFFGQGTRLTVV.

This clonotype was found many times. The J gene is TRBJ1-2, the V gene TRBV5-5; D is ambiguous. The CDR3 covers 15 residues. CDR1 and CDR2 (germline): SGHKS, YYEKEE (reference sequence). The ends were cut back, 0 bases at V and 2 bases at J, with 11 bases in the middle. The CDR3 nucleotides are TGTGCCAGCAGCTTGGATGGGGTGAGGAACTATGGCTACACCTTC. This translates into CASSLDGVRNYGYTF.

This clonotype was seen at least ten times. The chain is built from TRBV3-1 and TRBJ2-7; 7 bases map to TRBD1. With 0 bases clipped from V and 4 bases from J, the junction kept 0 bases outside the gene matches. Per germline, CDR1 LGHDT and CDR2 YNNKEL (reference sequence). The CDR3 loop spans 13 amino acids. This chain's CDR3 is CASSQETGYEQYF. DNA of the CDR3: TGTGCCAGCAGCCAAGAGACAGGGTACGAGCAGTACTTC.

This clonotype has a count of ten or more. V and J are TRBV2 and TRBJ2-3; TRBD2 matches at 9 bases. The J segment lost 1 base and the V segment lost 5 bases, leaving 1 base of the junction unmatched. The CDR3 is made up of 14 amino acids. Germline V gene sequence: CDR1 SNHLY, CDR2 FYNNEI. Here the CDR3 DNA reads TGTGCCAGCAGTTGGACTAGCGGCACAGATACGCAGTATTTT. Its protein product is CASSWTSGTDTQYF.

This clonotype has a count of ten or more. The CDR3 DNA follows: TGTGCCAGCAGTTACTCCGACAGGAGCAATCAGCCCCAGCATTTT. Translating gives CASSYSDRSNQPQHF. V is TRBV6-6 and J is TRBJ1-5; perhaps TRBD1 as D (6 bases). Germline CDR1 is MNHNY and CDR2 is SVGAGI (reference sequence). Trimming stripped 0 bases from V and 1 base from J, with 7 bases between. This CDR3 comprises 15 residues.

This clonotype has ten or more counts. The chain joins TRBV2 to TRBJ2-7; D gene ambiguous. The CDR3 extends over 14 amino acids. V lost 2 bases and J lost 5, with 13 bases in between. CDR1 and CDR2 from the germline V gene are SNHLY and FYNNEI. The CDR3 loop is CASSELVRSDEQYF. As DNA, the CDR3 is TGTGCCAGCAGTGAACTGGTAAGGAGTGACGAGCAGTACTTC.

This clonotype appeared many times. The chain combines TRBV7-2 with TRBJ1-2; 10 nucleotides line up with TRBD1. V lost 5 bases and J lost 4; bases outside the gene matches: 7. In germline, CDR1 is SGHTA, CDR2 FQGNSA. The CDR3 runs 15 residues. CDR3 region: CASSPRQGAVYGYTF. DNA of the CDR3: TGTGCCAGCAGCCCTAGACAGGGGGCAGTCTATGGCTACACCTTC.

The gene calls are TRBV12-3 or TRBV12-4 and TRBJ2-5; 7 nucleotides match TRBD2. Trimming cost V 2 bases and J 5 bases; bases outside gene matches: 2. The CDR3 sequence is 13 residues long. The CDR3 sequence is CASSLYGGETQYF. CDR3 bases: TGTGCCAGCAGTTTATACGGGGGGGAGACCCAGTACTTC.

In this sample, this clonotype turned up many times. This chain connects TRBV18 to TRBJ2-7; no definite D call. The germline CDR1 and CDR2 sequences are KGHSH and LQKENI. CDR3 size: 10 residues. The V gene lost 8 bases and the J gene lost 2 bases, with 4 bases spanning the gap. DNA of the CDR3: TGTGCCAGCACCACCTACGAGCAGTACTTC. It is translated as CASTTYEQYF.

This clonotype was observed a few times. V and J are TRBV6-2 or TRBV6-3 and TRBJ2-7, with 7 bases identical to TRBD1. Germline loops: CDR1 MNHEY, CDR2 SVGEGT. This CDR3 is 14 amino acids long. With V trimmed by 10 bases and J by 2 bases, 11 bases remained unmatched. CDR3 coding DNA: TGTGCCACTCTCCGGACAGGCTCTACCTACGAGCAGTACTTC. Translating it yields CATLRTGSTYEQYF.

This clonotype was found many times. The chain joins TRBV11-3 to TRBJ2-7, with no clear D. Germline V gene lookup returns CDR1 SGHNT and CDR2 YENEEA. The germline V and J ends were trimmed by 5 bases and 6 bases, with 17 bases remaining between them. The CDR3 covers 14 residues. The CDR3 DNA sequence: TGTGCCAGCAGCCCTCATGGCAAGGGAAGCGAGCAGTACTTC. It specifies CASSPHGKGSEQYF.

This clonotype was counted ten times or more. The J gene is TRBJ1-6, the V gene TRBV7-9; D remains unclear. CDR3 length: 17 residues. Germline loops: CDR1 SEHNR, CDR2 FQNEAQ (reference sequence). V lost 0 bases to trimming and J lost 5 bases, with 14 bases between them. CDR3 region: CASSLALGGRDNSPLHF. Here the CDR3 DNA reads TGTGCCAGCAGCTTAGCTCTGGGAGGGAGAGATAATTCACCCCTCCACTTT.